A selection of T cell receptor beta chains follows, all from one sample in a study of beta chain features in type 1 diabetes. Some clones are missing from TCRdb's copy, which holds only in-frame ones; the method was immunoSEQ multiplex PCR. The table includes roughly 180,000 clones, around 7.8% detected once. Sequenced: central memory CD4+ T cells from blood. These receptors all stem from a woman aged 40 to 50 with type 1 diabetes. CDR3s include the opening cysteine and the closing phenylalanine or tryptophan. A D gene is named only where the DNA matches it firmly. Some rows have no size entry. The others give once, few or many, or a class for an expanded clone.

>TRBV7-6|few|TRBJ2-3|TRBD2
CASSLEERGRDTQYF
TGTGCCAGCAGCCTAGAGGAGCGGGGGAGAGATACGCAGTATTTT
>TRBV25-1|few|TRBJ2-3|TRBD2
CASSEGLAGDTDTQYF
TGTGCCAGCAGTGAGGGACTAGCGGGGGACACAGATACGCAGTATTTT
>TRBV9|-|TRBJ1-2|TRBD1
CASSTQGGRAGYTF
TGTGCCAGCAGCACACAGGGGGGTAGGGCTGGCTACACCTTC
>TRBV5-6|many|TRBJ1-2|-
CASSVGLNSNYGYTF
TGTGCCAGCAGCGTGGGACTAAACAGTAACTATGGCTACACCTTC
>TRBV28|-|TRBJ1-2|-
CASSFTRVGGYTF
TGTGCCAGCAGTTTCACCAGGGTAGGCGGCTACACCTTC
>TRBV5-1|many|TRBJ2-1|-
CASSFGGPSSEQFF
TGCGCCAGCAGCTTCGGGGGGCCTAGCAGTGAGCAGTTCTTC
>TRBV5-1|few|TRBJ2-1|TRBD1
CASSLGRQGNEQFF
TGCGCCAGCAGCTTGGGACGACAGGGTAACGAGCAGTTCTTC
>TRBV6-6|few|TRBJ1-1|-
CASSYRGANTEAFF
TGTGCCAGCAGTTACCGGGGTGCTAACACTGAAGCTTTCTTT
>TRBV2|-|TRBJ2-1|TRBD1
CASGRDSYNEQFF
TGTGCCAGCGGTAGGGACAGCTACAATGAGCAGTTCTTC
>TRBV4-3|few|TRBJ1-4|TRBD1
CASSQATHRGQVGEKLFF
TGCGCCAGCAGCCAAGCAACACACAGGGGGCAAGTTGGTGAAAAACTGTTTTTT
>TRBV7-9|-|TRBJ1-1|TRBD1
CASSLGTGNTEAFF
TGTGCCAGCAGCTTAGGGACAGGGAACACTGAAGCTTTCTTT
>TRBV7-3|many|TRBJ2-1|TRBD1
CASSPGTDNEQFF
TGTGCCAGCAGCCCTGGGACAGACAATGAGCAGTTCTTC
>TRBV5-6|-|TRBJ2-1|-
CATQNYNEQFF
TGTGCCACCCAGAACTACAATGAGCAGTTCTTC
>TRBV28|many|TRBJ2-7|-
CASSLRYEQYF
TGTGCCAGCAGTTTACGGTACGAGCAGTACTTC
>TRBV11-2|few|TRBJ2-5|-
CASSWTVAGETQYF
TGTGCCAGCAGCTGGACCGTCGCGGGGGAGACCCAGTACTTC
>TRBV7-9|few|TRBJ2-7|-
CASSPIPGGASYEQYF
TGTGCCAGCAGCCCCATTCCGGGGGGCGCCTCCTACGAGCAGTACTTC
>TRBV4-3|-|TRBJ1-1|-
CASSQDAEGTEAFF
TGCGCCAGCAGCCAAGATGCGGAGGGGACTGAAGCTTTCTTT
>TRBV7-9|many|TRBJ2-7|-
CASSLSQNSYEQYF
TGTGCCAGCAGCCTATCACAGAACTCCTACGAGCAGTACTTC
>TRBV7-9|few|TRBJ2-7|-
CASSPDSYSYEQYF
TGTGCCAGCAGCCCGGACTCCTACTCCTACGAGCAGTACTTC
>TRBV7-3|few|TRBJ2-3|-
CASSNDGQGMTQYF
TGTGCCAGCAGCAACGATGGCCAGGGGATGACGCAGTATTTT
>TRBV9|-|TRBJ1-2|TRBD1
CASSVGTGVAGYTF
TGTGCCAGCAGCGTAGGGACAGGGGTGGCCGGCTACACCTTC
>TRBV5-1|few|TRBJ2-1|TRBD1
CASRRGQGGDNEQFF
TGCGCCAGCAGGAGGGGACAGGGTGGCGACAATGAGCAGTTCTTC
>TRBV5-1|few|TRBJ2-1|-
CASSLTEYNEQFF
TGCGCCAGCAGCTTGACAGAGTACAATGAGCAGTTCTTC
>TRBV5-1|few|TRBJ1-5|-
CASSYGGAGEQPQHF
TGCGCCAGCAGCTATGGGGGCGCAGGGGAACAGCCCCAGCATTTT
>TRBV7-8|few|TRBJ2-7|-
CASSFDQGDHEQYF
TGTGCCAGCAGCTTTGACCAGGGCGACCACGAGCAGTACTTC
>TRBV5-1|few|TRBJ2-5|-
CASSHGPGGETQYF
TGCGCCAGCAGCCACGGACCCGGGGGAGAGACCCAGTACTTC
>TRBV30|few|TRBJ2-1|TRBD2
CAWTLAVGYNEQFF
TGTGCCTGGACCCTAGCGGTGGGCTACAATGAGCAGTTCTTC
>TRBV19|-|TRBJ1-5|-
CASSILGGHDQPQHF
TGTGCCAGTAGTATACTCGGAGGGCATGATCAGCCCCAGCATTTT
>TRBV7-9|-|TRBJ1-1|-
CASSYYTNPGEAFF
TGTGCCAGCAGCTACTACACCAACCCTGGGGAAGCTTTCTTT
>TRBV29-1|many|TRBJ2-5|-
CSADETQETQYF
TGCAGCGCCGACGAGACTCAAGAGACCCAGTACTTC
>TRBV7-9|many|TRBJ1-5|TRBD1
CASSSGQGDQPQHF
TGTGCCAGCAGCTCTGGACAGGGTGATCAGCCCCAGCATTTT
>TRBV4-2|-|TRBJ2-1|TRBD2
CASSQDGREGFNEQFF
TGTGCCAGCAGCCAAGATGGACGGGAGGGGTTCAATGAGCAGTTCTTC
>TRBV5-1|few|TRBJ2-5|TRBD1
CASSRDRGETQYF
TGCGCCAGCAGCAGGGACAGGGGGGAGACCCAGTACTTC
>TRBV27|few|TRBJ2-1|-
CASNSYNEQFF
TGTGCCAGCAACTCATACAATGAGCAGTTCTTC
>TRBV30|few|TRBJ2-7|TRBD2
CAWAAGGSSYEQYF
TGTGCCTGGGCTGCGGGGGGGAGCTCCTACGAGCAGTACTTC
>TRBV5-1|few|TRBJ1-4|TRBD1
CASSFPGQGEEKLFF
TGCGCCAGCAGCTTTCCGGGACAGGGAGAAGAAAAACTGTTTTTT
>TRBV4-2|-|TRBJ1-2|-
CASSLESGAAGYTF
TGTGCCAGCAGCTTGGAATCAGGGGCGGCTGGCTACACCTTC
>TRBV19|-|TRBJ2-5|-
CASNLGTGLETQYF
TGTGCCAGCAATCTAGGTACAGGGTTGGAGACCCAGTACTTC
>TRBV5-1|-|TRBJ1-2|TRBD1
CASSPQGMDYGYTF
TGCGCCAGCAGCCCACAGGGGATGGACTATGGCTACACCTTC
>TRBV9|few|TRBJ1-1|TRBD1
CASSSPTPGQEKIF
TGTGCCAGCAGCTCGCCAACTCCGGGACAGGAGAAAATCTTT